The next 10 T cell receptor beta chains were all read from a single sample in a study of T cells after yellow fever vaccination. TCRdb analysed the 5' RACE reads with MiXCR anew, one entry per CDR3 protein. The repertoire holds 60,000 or so distinct CDR3 sequences, with around 6.5% as singletons. The sample here was CD8+ T cells sorted from PBMCs, taken on the day of the first yellow fever vaccination. These receptor sequences come from a man younger than 30 who received the YFV17D yellow fever vaccine.

The sample holds a few counts of this clonotype. The chain recombines TRBV5-1 with TRBJ1-3; D not certain. This CDR3 is 15 amino acids long. Trimming removed 0 bases at V and 1 base at J, with 8 bases between. The V gene's germline CDR1 is SGHRS and CDR2 YFSETQ. The DNA for the CDR3 is TGCGCCAGCAGCTTGGCGCTAGCTTCTGGAAACACCATATATTTT. Translating gives CASSLALASGNTIYF.

This clonotype was counted many times. V usage is TRBV7-3 and J usage is TRBJ2-3; 8 bases agree with TRBD1. Per the germline V gene, CDR1 is SGHTA and CDR2 is FQGTGA. The junction had 10 bases not matched to a gene; V was cut back by 3 bases and J by 2 bases. This CDR3 has 17 amino acids. The CDR3 nucleotides are TGTGCCAGCAGCTTGGGGACAGGCTACCCGGCCACAGATACGCAGTATTTT. Its protein is CASSLGTGYPATDTQYF.

There are many counts of this clonotype. V gene TRBV6-5 combines with J gene TRBJ2-7, with 13 bases identical to TRBD2. The J segment lost 7 bases and the V segment lost 3 bases, leaving 6 bases of the junction unmatched. The CDR3 sequence is 15 residues long. CDR1 and CDR2 from the germline V gene are MNHEY and SVGAGI. CDR3 DNA: TGTGCCAGCAGTTATATGGGACTAGCGGGGCAAGAGCAGTACGTC. Its translation is CASSYMGLAGQEQYV.

The chain couples TRBV19 to TRBJ2-3; tentative D call: TRBD1 (6 bases). Trimming cost V 4 bases and J 4 bases, with 9 bases left between them. CDR1 and CDR2 (germline): LNHDA, SQIVND (reference sequence). The CDR3 has 13 amino acids. The CDR3: CASSSYRADTQYF. As DNA, the CDR3 is TGTGCCAGTAGTAGCTACAGGGCAGATACGCAGTATTTT.

At least ten counts were recorded for this clonotype. V gene TRBV27 combines with J gene TRBJ2-1; D remains unclear. V lost 3 bases, J lost 3 bases, and 6 bases lay in between. Germline CDR1 is MNHEY and CDR2 is SMNVEV (reference sequence). The length of the CDR3 is 13 residues. The CDR3 DNA sequence: TGTGCCAGCAGTTTCAGTCTCTACAATGAGCAGTTCTTC. This encodes CASSFSLYNEQFF.

The genes are TRBV5-4 and TRBJ2-1; TRBD1 is a possible D gene (5 bases). V was clipped by 0 bases and J by 0 bases, with 13 bases between them. Per the germline V gene, CDR1 is SGHNT and CDR2 is YYREEE (reference sequence). This CDR3 region has 17 residues. The CDR3 region is CASSLAGGANSYNEQFF. For the CDR3, the DNA is TGTGCCAGCAGCTTGGCAGGTGGGGCTAACTCCTACAATGAGCAGTTCTTC. Filled out from reference TRBV5-4 and TRBJ2-1, the complete variable domain reads ETGVTQSPTHLIKTRGQQVTLRCSSQSGHNTVSWYQQALGQGPQFIFQYYREEENGRGNFPPRFSGLQFPNYSSELNVNALELDDSALYLCASSLAGGANSYNEQFFGPGTRLTVL.

This clonotype was detected only a few times. CDR3 sequence reads: CASSPWGSPLEQYF. For the CDR3, the DNA is TGTGCCAGCTCACCTTGGGGGTCTCCGCTCGAGCAGTACTTC. J is TRBJ2-7 and V is TRBV18; the D call may be TRBD1 or TRBD2 (5 bases each). Germline V gene lookup returns CDR1 KGHSH and CDR2 LQKENI. Trimming took off 3 bases at V and 6 bases at J, with 15 bases between the two ends. The CDR3 loop spans 14 amino acids.

This clonotype was counted ten times or more. J is TRBJ2-1 and V is TRBV2; TRBD2 matches 14 bases. Germline V CDR1 and CDR2: SNHLY, FYNNEI. This CDR3 is built from 16 residues. Losses at the gene ends were 8 bases for V and 6 bases for J; bases not matched to a gene: 9. The CDR3 DNA is TGTGCCAGCCTGCGACTAGCGGGGGGGCCGGGCAATGAGCAGTTCTTC. It specifies CASLRLAGGPGNEQFF. Full variable domain (missing parts from reference TRBV2 and TRBJ2-1): EPEVTQTPSHQVTQMGQEVILRCVPISNHLYFYWYRQILGQKVEFLVSFYNNEISEKSEIFDDQFSVERPDGSNFTLKIRSTKLEDSAMYFCASLRLAGGPGNEQFFGPGTRLTVL.

Concerning this clonotype itself: A much larger clone differs by one base, so this may be a read error. The genes are TRBV5-4 and TRBJ2-3, with D possibly matching TRBD2 (6 bases). Trimming stripped 6 bases from V and 5 bases from J, with 16 bases between. CDR3 size: 14 residues. CDR1 is SGHNT, CDR2 YYREEE, per germline (reference sequence). CDR3 DNA sequence: TGTGCCAGCAAACACTGGGGACTCGTAGATACGCAGTATTTT. Amino acid sequence: CASKHWGLVDTQYF. Variable domain in full (rest from reference TRBV5-4 and TRBJ2-3): ETGVTQSPTHLIKTRGQQVTLRCSSQSGHNTVSWYQQALGQGPQFIFQYYREEENGRGNFPPRFSGLQFPNYSSELNVNALELDDSALYLCASKHWGLVDTQYFGPGTRLTVL.

This rearrangement joins TRBV5-4 to TRBJ2-2; D unclear. Germline assignment: CDR1 SGHNT and CDR2 YYREEE (reference sequence). This CDR3 comprises 14 residues. With 5 bases removed from V and 7 bases from J, the gap between germline ends came to 15 bases. In nucleotides, the CDR3 is TGTGCCAGCAGACCCGCCAGTGCTGGCGGGGAGCTGTTTTTT. This gives the protein CASRPASAGGELFF.